What follows are 32 T cell receptor beta chains derived from one specimen sequenced in a study of beta chain features in type 1 diabetes (dated by TCRdb to 2017 to 2018). Library preparation employed the immunoSEQ multiplex PCR assay. The High Capacity cDNA Reverse Transcription Kit was used to reverse transcribe all of the isolated RNA, meaning that expressed TCRB transcripts were what got sequenced. TCRdb carries this immuneACCESS record with in-frame sequences only. Its versions omit some clonotypes, under half of them owing to an unresolved V gene in the studies checked, with the rest unexplained. In all, the sample holds 350,000 to 450,000 clones, and more than 13% of those were seen once. Around 0.02% of the sample is in the top ten clones. Sequencing was done on a sample of naive CD4+ T cells from blood. The sample's cell subset or site label is to be understood as: true naive CD4+ T cells. Receptors originate from a woman between 18 and 30 years old in good health.

V gene TRBV30 combines with J gene TRBJ1-5; 9 bases line up with TRBD1. Losses at the gene ends were 7 bases for V and 7 bases for J; bases not matched to a gene: 8. The CDR3 contains 13 residues. From germline, CDR1 is GTSNPN and CDR2 SVGIG (reference sequence). CDR3 in amino acids: CAYTGGVGQPQHF. The DNA for the CDR3 is TGTGCCTACACAGGGGGCGTGGGACAGCCCCAGCATTTT.

This clone was picked up a small number of times. The chain joins TRBV19 to TRBJ1-5; D gene uncertain. The length of the CDR3 is 16 residues. Germline V gives CDR1 LNHDA, CDR2 SQIVND (reference sequence). Trimming shortened V by 9 bases and J by 1 base, and 19 bases separated the two germline ends. DNA of the CDR3: TGTGCCAGCACGGGCCGGGGTCCACGAAGCAATCAGCCCCAGCATTTT. Its translation: CASTGRGPRSNQPQHF. The variable domain in full, with the rest retrieved from reference TRBV19 and TRBJ1-5, is DGGITQSPKYLFRKEGQNVTLSCEQNLNHDAMYWYRQDPGQGLRLIYYSQIVNDFQKGDIAEGYSVSREKKESFPLTVTSAQKNPTAFYLCASTGRGPRSNQPQHFGDGTRLSIL.

The sample holds a few counts of this clone. Other DNA variants within this sample encode the same CDR3. This chain connects TRBV9 to TRBJ2-7; 8 positions match TRBD1. This CDR3 has 15 residues. V lost 0 bases and J lost 4; bases outside the gene matches: 6. Germline CDR1 reads SGDLS; CDR2 reads YYNGEE. This CDR3 is CASSVAAGGSYEQYF. As DNA, the CDR3 is TGTGCCAGCAGCGTAGCGGCAGGGGGCTCGTACGAGCAGTACTTC.

The rearrangement joins TRBV4-3 to TRBJ2-3; 7 nucleotides line up with TRBD1. Germline V gives CDR1 LGHNA, CDR2 YSLEER. The CDR3 contains 16 residues. Trimming took 1 base from V and 0 from J; bases not matched to a gene: 4. The CDR3 nucleotides read TGCGCCAGCAGCCAAGTAGGACAGGCTAGCACAGATACGCAGTATTTT. The encoded protein is CASSQVGQASTDTQYF.

About this clone: One end of the junction varies from germline; a read error may be responsible. CDR3 region: CATSSVYETQYF. The DNA for the CDR3 is TGTGCCACCAGTAGCGTTTACGAGACCCAGTACTTC. This sequence joins TRBV28 and TRBJ2-5; the D gene is possibly TRBD2 (5 bases). In germline, CDR1 is MDHEN, CDR2 SYDVKM. The CDR3 sequence is 12 residues long.

CDR3 DNA sequence: TGTGCCATCAGACCCCCGTCGGGTACCTACGAGCAGTACTTC. It codes for CAIRPPSGTYEQYF. The chain employs TRBV10-3 and TRBJ2-7, with D unresolved. Germline assignment: CDR1 ENHRY and CDR2 SYGVKD. The CDR3 is 14 residues long. The germline V and J ends were trimmed by 6 bases and 2 bases, with 14 bases remaining between them.

The chain has TRBV7-9 and TRBJ2-5, with 13 bases identical to TRBD2. Trimming cost V 1 base and J 5 bases; bases outside gene matches: 7. Germline CDR1 is SEHNR and CDR2 is FQNEAQ (reference sequence). CDR3 length: 17 amino acids. The CDR3 DNA is TGTGCCAGCAGCTTAGGAATCACTAGCGGGAGGGCCGAGACCCAGTACTTC. Its protein is CASSLGITSGRAETQYF. Full variable domain (remainder filled in from reference TRBV7-9 and TRBJ2-5): DTGVSQNPRHKITKRGQNVTFRCDPISEHNRLYWYRQTLGQGPEFLTYFQNEAQLEKSRLLSDRFSAERPKGSFSTLEIQRTEQGDSAMYLCASSLGITSGRAETQYFGPGTRLLVL.

The CDR3 protein is CASSEEALFYEQYF. The DNA for the CDR3 is TGTGCCAGCAGCGAGGAGGCCCTCTTCTACGAGCAGTACTTC. The chain employs TRBV9 and TRBJ2-7; tentative D call: TRBD2 (5 bases). The germline gives CDR1 SGDLS, CDR2 YYNGEE. The CDR3 sequence is 14 residues long. V was clipped by 3 bases and J by 3 bases, with 13 bases between them.

V is TRBV7-2 and J is TRBJ2-1; D possibly corresponds to TRBD2 (6 bases). The CDR3 spans 15 residues. CDR1 and CDR2 (germline): SGHTA, FQGNSA. Trimming left V 3 bases short and J 7 bases short, with 16 bases between. The CDR3 reads CASSFREAGRNEQFF. DNA of the CDR3: TGTGCCAGCAGCTTTAGGGAGGCAGGTCGTAATGAGCAGTTCTTC.

The chain joins TRBV19 to TRBJ1-5, with 7 positions matching TRBD1. Trimming at V came to 6 bases and at J to 4 bases, leaving 9 bases not matched to a gene. The CDR3 extends over 15 amino acids. Per germline, CDR1 LNHDA and CDR2 SQIVND (reference sequence). The CDR3 is CASSSHEGANQPQHF. The CDR3 bases are TGTGCCAGTAGCTCTCACGAGGGGGCGAATCAGCCCCAGCATTTT.

V usage is TRBV27 and J usage is TRBJ2-7, with a possible D match to TRBD1 (6 bases). The length of the CDR3 is 16 residues. Trimming pared 6 bases from V and 1 base from J, leaving 19 bases between. Germline V gene sequence: CDR1 MNHEY, CDR2 SMNVEV (reference sequence). The CDR3 protein is CASRNLGQGRSYEQYF. The CDR3 nucleotides are TGTGCCAGCAGGAACCTGGGGCAGGGGCGTTCCTACGAGCAGTACTTC.

This clone has a single count. CDR3 sequence reads: CASSITGVPGGYTF. In DNA form, the CDR3 reads TGTGCCAGCAGCATCACAGGGGTCCCTGGTGGCTACACCTTC. This chain uses TRBV5-6 with TRBJ1-2, with 7 bases matching TRBD1. This CDR3 is 14 amino acids long. CDR1 SGHDT and CDR2 YYEEEE come from the germline V gene. V shed 4 bases, J shed 7 bases, and the junction held 10 bases outside the gene matches.

This clone has more than one count but fewer than ten. CDR3 sequence: CASSSDTSTGELFF. The CDR3 bases are TGTGCCAGCAGCTCCGACACCTCCACCGGGGAGCTGTTTTTT. This chain connects TRBV7-3 to TRBJ2-2; D gene uncertain. Deletions cut 4 bases from V and 4 bases from J, with 10 bases between. Germline V CDR1 and CDR2: SGHTA, FQGTGA. CDR3 length: 14 amino acids.

The chain employs TRBV7-9 and TRBJ1-5; TRBD1 might be the D (6 bases). V was trimmed by 6 bases and J by 5 bases, leaving 17 bases between them. The CDR3 sequence is 15 residues long. The V gene's germline CDR1 is SEHNR and CDR2 FQNEAQ (reference sequence). The CDR3: CASSSDRRHYQPQHF. DNA for the CDR3: TGTGCCAGCAGTTCCGACAGGAGGCACTATCAGCCCCAGCATTTT.

The chain employs TRBV7-2 and TRBJ2-5, with 11 bases aligning to TRBD2. The CDR3 runs 17 residues. The V gene end was trimmed by 7 bases and the J gene end by 5 bases; junction bases not matched to a gene: 15. In germline, CDR1 is SGHTA, CDR2 FQGNSA. This chain's CDR3 is CASTTPDSGRARETQYF. The CDR3 nucleotides read TGTGCCAGCACCACACCCGATAGCGGGAGGGCCCGGGAGACCCAGTACTTC.

The sample holds a few counts of this clone. The chain carries TRBV30 and TRBJ2-1, with 8 bases fitting TRBD2. CDR1 GTSNPN and CDR2 SVGIG come from the germline V gene (reference sequence). The CDR3 has 16 residues. V shed 3 bases and J 2 bases; nucleotides not matched to a gene: 9. CDR3 in DNA: TGTGCCTGGAGAGCCGGGACTAGTTTCACCTACAATGAGCAGTTCTTC. Translated: CAWRAGTSFTYNEQFF.

This clone has just a few counts. The CDR3 region is CASSDPGLNRRKLFF. CDR3 sequence (DNA): TGTGCCAGCAGTGACCCGGGCCTTAATCGGAGGAAGCTGTTTTTT. The V gene is TRBV27, the J gene TRBJ2-2, with D maybe TRBD2 (5 bases). Germline V gene lookup returns CDR1 MNHEY and CDR2 SMNVEV (reference sequence). The CDR3 totals 15 residues. V lost 5 bases and J lost 12, with 22 bases in between.

In this sample, this clone turned up a few times. J is TRBJ2-3 and V is TRBV6-5; no clear D. Trimming left V 8 bases short and J 6 bases short, with 18 bases between. CDR1 is MNHEY and CDR2 is SVGAGI in the germline V gene. This CDR3 spans 14 amino acids. Here the CDR3 DNA reads TGTGCCAGCCGCACGGAGCCTACCCCGGATACGCAGTATTTT. Residues: CASRTEPTPDTQYF.

This clone has a handful of counts. The J gene is TRBJ2-1, the V gene TRBV5-4; TRBD2 matches at 9 bases. CDR1 and CDR2 from the germline V gene are SGHNT and YYREEE (reference sequence). Trimming cost V 4 bases and J 1 base; bases outside gene matches: 6. The CDR3 is 16 amino acids. The CDR3 DNA reads as TGTGCCAGCAGCATATTAGCGGGAGAGTCCTACAATGAGCAGTTCTTC. Translating gives CASSILAGESYNEQFF.

This clone was seen more than once but under ten times. The CDR3 region has the DNA TGCGCCAGCCGCGACAGGGCCGGCACTGAAGCTTTCTTT. This codes for CASRDRAGTEAFF. The rearrangement uses TRBV5-1 and TRBJ1-1, with TRBD1 matching over 7 bases. Germline assignment: CDR1 SGHRS and CDR2 YFSETQ. The CDR3 length is 13 residues. V shed 7 bases and J 4 bases; nucleotides not matched to a gene: 7.

Comments on this clone: Within the sample, other DNA sequences also encode this same CDR3. The chain combines TRBV15 with TRBJ2-5; a possible D gene is TRBD1 (6 bases). V lost 3 bases and J lost 1, with 6 bases in between. CDR1 is LNHNV and CDR2 is YYDKDF in the germline V gene (reference sequence). The CDR3 is 13 amino acids. The CDR3 spells CATSRDSQETQYF. The CDR3 DNA sequence: TGTGCCACCAGCAGGGACAGCCAAGAGACCCAGTACTTC.

CDR3 nucleotides: TGTGCCAGCAGCTCCAGGACAGGGGTCACCGGGGAGCTGTTTTTT. This encodes CASSSRTGVTGELFF. The rearrangement links TRBV6-1 to TRBJ2-2, with 9 bases lining up with TRBD1. Trimming removed 6 bases from V and 4 bases from J; junction bases left unmatched: 6. Per germline, CDR1 MNHNS and CDR2 SASEGT. This CDR3 region has 15 residues.

This clone showed up just a few times. The rearrangement joins TRBV7-2 to TRBJ2-7; TRBD1 matches 11 bases. Per germline, CDR1 SGHTA and CDR2 FQGNSA. This CDR3 spans 16 amino acids. The trim removed 5 bases at V and 7 bases at J, leaving 13 bases unmatched. The CDR3 spells CASSLEGTGGPREQYF. The CDR3 DNA reads TGTGCCAGCAGCCTCGAAGGGACAGGGGGTCCACGGGAGCAGTACTTC.

This clone was found a few times. This sequence joins TRBV11-2 and TRBJ2-1, with 11 bases lining up with TRBD2. Germline V gene data show CDR1 as SGHAT and CDR2 as FQNNGV. V lost 6 bases, J lost 5 bases, and 6 bases stayed unmatched. There are 15 residues in the CDR3. This chain's CDR3 is CASRLGTSGNNEQFF. The CDR3 DNA reads as TGTGCCAGCAGACTAGGGACTAGCGGAAACAATGAGCAGTTCTTC. Filled out from reference TRBV11-2 and TRBJ2-1, the complete variable domain reads EAGVAQSPRYKIIEKRQSVAFWCNPISGHATLYWYQQILGQGPKLLIQFQNNGVVDDSQLPKDRFSAERLKGVDSTLKIQPAKLEDSAVYLCASRLGTSGNNEQFFGPGTRLTVL.

V is TRBV19 and J is TRBJ2-3, with TRBD1 matching 8 bases. V gave up 3 bases and J gave up 6 bases; unmatched junction bases: 5. This CDR3 is built from 14 residues. CDR1 LNHDA and CDR2 SQIVND come from the germline V gene (reference sequence). CDR3 sequence (DNA): TGTGCCAGTAGTATTCCAGGGGGCCGGGATACGCAGTATTTT. As protein: CASSIPGGRDTQYF.

The chain uses TRBV5-1 and TRBJ2-1; 7 bases fit TRBD1. Germline lookup yields CDR1 SGHRS and CDR2 YFSETQ. This CDR3 contains 16 residues. V dropped 3 bases and J dropped 7; count of bases not matched to a gene: 13. In nucleotides, the CDR3 is TGCGCCAGCAGCTGGCCCCGCGAGGCCAGGGGGAATGAGCAGTTCTTC. Protein product: CASSWPREARGNEQFF.

The J gene is TRBJ2-5, the V gene TRBV11-2; 9 bases match TRBD2. V shed 6 bases, J shed 5 bases, and the junction held 10 bases outside the gene matches. The CDR3 totals 15 residues. Germline V CDR1 and CDR2: SGHAT, FQNNGV. The DNA of the CDR3 is TGTGCCAGCAGACCAATAGCGGGAGTAGTGGAGACCCAGTACTTC. Translating gives CASRPIAGVVETQYF.

V usage is TRBV2 and J usage is TRBJ1-4, with 10 bases aligning to TRBD1. The ends lost 4 bases at V and 0 bases at J; junction bases unmatched: 5. The CDR3 sequence is 17 residues long. Germline lookup yields CDR1 SNHLY and CDR2 FYNNEI. The CDR3 DNA is TGTGCCAGCAGTGGTATGACAGGGGGCCCAACTAATGAAAAACTGTTTTTT. It yields the protein CASSGMTGGPTNEKLFF.

There are a few counts of this clone. CDR3 sequence: CASSRDREFYEQYF. For the CDR3, the DNA is TGTGCCAGCAGCCGGGACAGGGAGTTTTACGAGCAGTACTTC. The V call is TRBV19, the J call TRBJ2-7; 9 bases fit TRBD1. CDR1 is LNHDA and CDR2 is SQIVND in the germline V gene (reference sequence). The CDR3 extends over 14 amino acids. The trim removed 9 bases at V and 4 bases at J, leaving 10 bases unmatched.

This sequence joins TRBV5-1 and TRBJ1-5; D is unresolved. V was cut by 0 bases and J by 6 bases, with 10 bases left in between. Germline CDR1 and CDR2: SGHRS and YFSETQ. The CDR3 consists of 14 residues. The CDR3 is CASSLGGEGQPQHF. For the CDR3, the DNA is TGCGCCAGCAGCTTGGGCGGGGAAGGTCAGCCCCAGCATTTT.

This clone showed up just a few times. The CDR3 sequence: CASSPGLAGVDEQFF. The CDR3, as DNA: TGTGCCAGCAGCCCAGGACTAGCGGGAGTGGATGAGCAGTTCTTC. This sequence joins TRBV7-7 and TRBJ2-1, with TRBD2 matching 13 bases. After removal of 5 bases from V and 8 bases from J, the junction contained 6 bases not matched to a gene. Per germline, CDR1 SSHAT and CDR2 FNYEAQ (reference sequence). CDR3 size: 15 residues.

V usage is TRBV15 and J usage is TRBJ2-7; no clear D gene. There are 13 residues in the CDR3. Trimming removed 9 bases at V and 2 bases at J, with 14 bases between. Looked up from germline, CDR1 is LNHNV and CDR2 is YYDKDF (reference sequence). The CDR3 DNA reads TGTGCCACAAGAGCCCAAGCCACCTACGAGCAGTACTTC. This encodes CATRAQATYEQYF.